The rows below give T cell receptor beta chains drawn from one sample of a study of OX40 agonist ivuxolimab in advanced cancers. Libraries were prepared by immunoSEQ multiplex PCR; TCRdb keeps only in-frame clonotypes and omits some of them. The sample lists 70,000 or so clones; 88% were seen once. This specimen was CD4+ or CD8+ T cells sorted from blood, taken in a trial of the OX40 agonist ivuxolimab. These TCRs come from an adult with an advanced solid tumor such as melanoma, head and neck, liver or kidney cancer. CDR3s include the opening cysteine and the closing phenylalanine or tryptophan. The D gene is left open where the match is weak. Expanded clones get a size class; other rows say once, few or many, or leave the size out.

size: -; J: TRBJ1-6; D: TRBD1; length: 17; V: TRBV25-1; CDR3: CASSELVGQAYNSPLHF; DNA: TGTGCCAGCAGTGAATTAGTCGGACAGGCCTATAATTCACCCCTCCACTTT
size: -; J: TRBJ2-6; D: TRBD1; length: 19; V: TRBV19; CDR3: CASSVYYRGSLSGANVLTF; DNA: TGTGCCAGTAGTGTATACTACAGGGGATCCCTCTCTGGGGCCAACGTCCTGACTTTC
size: -; J: TRBJ1-6; D: TRBD1; length: 14; V: TRBV6-5; CDR3: CASSRQGSDSPLHF; DNA: TGTGCCAGCAGCCGACAGGGTTCCGATTCACCCCTCCACTTT
size: -; J: TRBJ2-1; D: TRBD2; length: 14; V: TRBV28; CDR3: CASGSGRSSNEQFF; DNA: TGTGCCAGCGGGAGCGGGAGAAGTAGTAATGAGCAGTTCTTC
size: -; J: TRBJ1-5; D: -; length: 15; V: TRBV6-1; CDR3: CASSRASGHNQPQHF; DNA: TGTGCCAGCAGTAGGGCGAGCGGGCACAATCAGCCCCAGCATTTT
size: -; J: TRBJ2-7; D: TRBD2; length: 18; V: TRBV5-1; CDR3: CASSLGLTSGGGPLEQYF; DNA: TGCGCCAGCAGCTTGGGCCTTACTAGCGGAGGGGGACCCCTCGAGCAGTACTTC
size: -; J: TRBJ1-5; D: -; length: 13; V: TRBV7-2; CDR3: CASSLVGAQPQHF; DNA: TGTGCCAGCAGCTTAGTTGGGGCTCAGCCCCAGCATTTT
size: -; J: TRBJ2-1; D: -; length: 13; V: TRBV7-2; CDR3: CASSWGTGDEQFF; DNA: TGTGCCAGCAGCTGGGGTACTGGGGATGAGCAGTTCTTC
size: -; J: TRBJ2-3; D: -; length: 14; V: TRBV5-1; CDR3: CASSLTVAADTQYF; DNA: TGCGCCAGCAGCTTGACAGTGGCGGCAGATACGCAGTATTTT
size: -; J: TRBJ1-6; D: TRBD1; length: 13; V: TRBV6-6; CDR3: CASSWQGAPPLHF; DNA: TGTGCCAGCAGTTGGCAGGGGGCGCCGCCCCTCCACTTT
size: -; J: TRBJ1-1; D: -; length: 14; V: TRBV6-5; CDR3: CASRQGNQNTEAFF; DNA: TGTGCCAGCAGGCAGGGGAATCAGAACACTGAAGCTTTCTTT
size: -; J: TRBJ2-1; D: -; length: 15; V: TRBV4-1; CDR3: CASSPSRLTYNEQFF; DNA: TGCGCCAGCAGCCCGTCGAGGTTAACCTACAATGAGCAGTTCTTC
size: -; J: TRBJ2-3; D: -; length: 14; V: TRBV28; CDR3: CASSSPGGTDTQYF; DNA: TGTGCCAGCAGTTCCCCTGGCGGCACAGATACGCAGTATTTT
size: -; J: TRBJ2-7; D: -; length: 14; V: TRBV6-5; CDR3: CASSSPGGYNEQYF; DNA: TGTGCCAGCAGTTCCCCGGGGGGCTATAACGAGCAGTACTTC
size: -; J: TRBJ2-1; D: TRBD2; length: 17; V: TRBV9; CDR3: CASSKRSGGSFYNEQFF; DNA: TGTGCCAGCAGCAAACGTAGCGGGGGCTCTTTCTACAATGAGCAGTTCTTC
size: -; J: TRBJ2-5; D: -; length: 15; V: TRBV7-2; CDR3: CASSPRGRSKETQYF; DNA: TGTGCCAGCAGCCCTAGGGGACGGAGCAAAGAGACCCAGTACTTC
size: -; J: TRBJ1-2; D: -; length: 14; V: TRBV7-2; CDR3: CASSPRRGTYGYTF; DNA: TGTGCCAGCAGCCCCCGCCGGGGGACCTATGGCTACACCTTC
size: -; J: TRBJ1-2; D: -; length: 13; V: TRBV11-2; CDR3: CASSRDGNYGYTF; DNA: TGTGCCAGCAGCCGGGACGGAAACTATGGCTACACCTTC
size: -; J: TRBJ1-2; D: -; length: 13; V: TRBV11-2; CDR3: CASSLYGSYGYTF; DNA: TGTGCCAGCAGCTTGTACGGCAGCTATGGCTACACCTTC
size: -; J: TRBJ2-3; D: TRBD1; length: 16; V: TRBV10-3; CDR3: CAISEGAGGGTDTQYF; DNA: TGTGCCATCAGTGAGGGGGCAGGGGGAGGCACAGATACGCAGTATTTT
size: once; J: TRBJ2-7; D: -; length: 15; V: TRBV7-9; CDR3: CASSSQRSTSYEQYF; DNA: TGTGCCAGCAGTTCCCAGCGGTCCACCTCCTACGAGCAGTACTTC
size: -; J: TRBJ2-3; D: TRBD2; length: 14; V: TRBV6-4; CDR3: CASSGGGATDTQYF; DNA: TGTGCCAGCAGTGGCGGGGGGGCCACAGATACGCAGTATTTT
size: once; J: TRBJ1-6; D: -; length: 17; V: TRBV7-6; CDR3: CASSLSGVHSYNSPLHF; DNA: TGTGCCAGCAGCCTGAGTGGGGTTCACTCCTATAATTCACCCCTCCACTTT
size: -; J: TRBJ2-1; D: -; length: 11; V: TRBV30; CDR3: CAERVYNEQFF; DNA: TGTGCCGAGAGAGTTTACAATGAGCAGTTCTTC
size: few; J: TRBJ2-2; D: -; length: 17; V: TRBV7-8; CDR3: CASSLGGGTTNTGELFF; DNA: TGTGCCAGCAGCTTAGGGGGTGGAACTACGAACACCGGGGAGCTGTTTTTT